Listed below are T cell receptor beta chains from one sample, sequenced in a study of T cell changes during pregnancy in multiple sclerosis. Profiled with immunoSEQ multiplex PCR; TCRdb holds only in-frame clones, not every one. The repertoire holds tens of thousands of clones, about 94% seen once, with approximately 2.5% in the top ten. Sample: CD8+ T cells from peripheral blood mononuclear cells, taken in the third trimester of pregnancy. The receptors were sampled from a female donor with multiple sclerosis, enrolled in a pregnancy study. The CDR3 runs from the conserved cysteine through the conserved F or W. The D gene is left open where the match is weak. The listing skips clone size in some rows; elsewhere it reads once, few, many or a size class.

clone_size d_call j_call v_call cdr3_aa cdr3_nt
. . TRBJ2-3 TRBV20-1 CSAPWPDTQYF TGCAGTGCTCCTTGGCCAGATACGCAGTATTTT
. TRBD1 TRBJ1-3 TRBV30 CAWNHRGGNTIYF TGTGCCTGGAACCACAGGGGAGGAAACACCATATATTTT
many TRBD2 TRBJ2-1 TRBV7-9 CASASGANDEQFF TGTGCCAGCGCCAGCGGGGCTAATGATGAGCAGTTCTTC
. . TRBJ2-7 TRBV28 CASSLTLAPYEQYF TGTGCCAGCAGTTTGACTCTGGCTCCCTACGAGCAGTACTTC
. TRBD1 TRBJ2-7 TRBV29-1 CSVDTGARGYEQYF TGCAGCGTGGACACAGGGGCCCGGGGCTACGAGCAGTACTTC
. . TRBJ2-1 TRBV9 CASRPGFF TGTGCCAGCAGGCCCGGGTTCTTC
. TRBD2 TRBJ2-7 TRBV4-1 CASSQVVAGGVPKSYEQYF TGCGCCAGCAGCCAAGTGGTAGCGGGAGGGGTTCCAAAATCCTACGAGCAGTACTTC
. TRBD1 TRBJ1-1 TRBV4-1 CASSQDRQGVYTEAFF TGCGCCAGCAGCCAAGATAGACAGGGGGTTTACACTGAAGCTTTCTTT
. . TRBJ2-1 TRBV5-6 CASSPYRSLHNEQFF TGTGCCAGCAGCCCGTATCGGAGTTTGCATAATGAGCAGTTCTTC
. . TRBJ2-3 TRBV2 CASSGRPDTQYF TGTGCCAGCAGTGGTCGTCCAGATACGCAGTATTTT
. TRBD1 TRBJ1-2 TRBV19 CASSIDRDRVLDYGYTF TGTGCCAGTAGTATTGACCGGGACAGGGTTTTGGACTATGGCTACACCTTC
. TRBD1 TRBJ1-5 TRBV4-1 CASSQEDRGGDQPQHF TGCGCCAGCAGCCAAGAAGACAGGGGAGGTGATCAGCCCCAGCATTTT
. . TRBJ2-5 TRBV2 CASRPNREEPTQYF TGTGCCAGCAGGCCTAACCGGGAAGAACCGACCCAGTACTTC
. TRBD2 TRBJ2-7 TRBV4-3 CASSQETSVAYEQYF TGCGCCAGCAGCCAAGAAACTAGCGTGGCCTACGAGCAGTACTTC
. . TRBJ1-1 TRBV6-1 CASSENSEAFF TGTGCCAGCAGCGAGAACTCTGAAGCTTTCTTT
. . TRBJ2-3 TRBV27 CASSLAPGTDTQYF TGTGCCAGCAGTTTAGCCCCAGGGACAGATACGCAGTATTTT
few . TRBJ1-1 TRBV2 CASRGGNTEAFF TGTGCCAGCAGAGGAGGGAACACTGAAGCTTTCTTT
. TRBD2 TRBJ2-1 TRBV6-4 CASRRWAGVESSYNEQFF TGTGCCAGCAGGAGGTGGGCGGGGGTAGAGAGCTCCTACAATGAGCAGTTCTTC
. . TRBJ1-2 TRBV28 CASSLTPEYGYTF TGTGCCAGCAGTCTGACCCCGGAGTATGGCTACACCTTC
. . TRBJ2-2 TRBV6-1 CASIESNTGELFF TGTGCCAGCATCGAGTCGAACACCGGGGAGCTGTTTTTT
. . TRBJ2-3 TRBV2 CASPRGTDTQYF TGTGCCAGTCCGAGGGGGACAGATACGCAGTATTTT
. . TRBJ1-1 TRBV4-1 CASSQDGVTEAFF TGCGCCAGCAGCCAAGATGGAGTCACTGAAGCTTTCTTT
few TRBD2 TRBJ2-1 TRBV6-4 CASSESGTRPNEQFF TGTGCCAGCAGCGAATCCGGGACTAGACCCAATGAGCAGTTCTTC